Detailed here is one TCR beta chain. Its antigen is still unknown. Profiled with immunoSEQ multiplex PCR; TCRdb holds only in-frame clones, not every one. The data contain 150,000 to 170,000 clones, 85% to 90% of them seen just once; the ten biggest clones take up 4.5% to 6%. The length of the CDR3 is 14 residues. The germline gives CDR1 SGHTA, CDR2 FQGNSA. V gave up 2 bases and J gave up 0 bases, with 5 bases separating them. This entry comes from a study of T cell responses to AZD1222 COVID-19 vaccine. General study results and limits: The reported proportion of spike-specific TCRs targeting unmutated variant regions was nearly half. Baseline antibody screening turned up just a handful of seropositive AZD1222 recipients. Spike-specific TCR breadth rose after two AZD1222 doses, and depth rose as well.

The chain couples TRBV7-2 to TRBJ1-3; D is unresolved. The clonotype originates from an adult in good health. The sequencing used peripheral blood, collected on day 0 of MenACWY control vaccination. The CDR3 coding sequence is TGTGCCAGCAGCTTACGGGGCTCTGGAAACACCATATATTTT. Protein: CASSLRGSGNTIYF.